This TCR beta chain was documented in a study of cytotoxic CD8 clonotypes in ibrutinib-treated CLL. Study in general: An average of 255,043 productive templates and about 100,000 productive rearrangements was obtained per sample.

This CDR3 spans 12 amino acids. Germline V gene data show CDR1 as MNHNY and CDR2 as SVGAGI (reference sequence). Trimming cost V 8 bases and J 7 bases, with 12 bases left between them. Turning to this clone: The antigen remains undetermined.

Sequenced by immunoSEQ multiplex PCR; TCRdb stores in-frame clones only, minus some. The sample holds around 310,000 clones, about 80% seen once. Study-level points and caveats: Ibrutinib response saw clonality rise, and progression saw it return toward baseline. Public clonotypes showed up rarely, and on treatment they shrank or held steady.

Sequencing was performed on PBMCs, taken before ibrutinib treatment. The clonotype originates from a human donor with chronic lymphocytic leukemia. The chain uses TRBV6-6 and TRBJ2-1; D unclear. For the CDR3, the DNA is TGTGCCAGCTTTTCGTCTCTTAATGAGCAGTTCTTC. Translated, it gives CASFSSLNEQFF.